Listed below are T cell receptor beta chains from one sample, sequenced in a study of control samples from healthy donors and cancer patients. Produced via immunoSEQ multiplex PCR; TCRdb's table is partial and in-frame only. Of about 130,000 clones in the sample, 85% to 95% were seen once. Sequencing used PBMCs. These TCRs come from a man older than 75 with head and neck cancer. Both conserved end residues are part of each CDR3. Fields, in order: V gene, D gene, clone size, J gene, CDR3 protein, CDR3 DNA. D genes are given only for firm matches. Clone size is not always given. Where it is, it says once, few, many or a class for expanded clones.

v_gene: TRBV5-1; d_gene: -; abundance: -; j_gene: TRBJ1-2; CDR3aa: CASSLGGYYGYTF; CDR3nt: TGCGCCAGCAGCTTGGGAGGATACTATGGCTACACCTTC
v_gene: TRBV10-3; d_gene: -; abundance: -; j_gene: TRBJ2-4; CDR3aa: CAIRPGGGNIQYF; CDR3nt: TGTGCCATCAGACCAGGGGGAGGAAACATTCAGTACTTC
v_gene: TRBV19; d_gene: TRBD1; abundance: -; j_gene: TRBJ1-3; CDR3aa: CASSLGTAASGNTIYF; CDR3nt: TGTGCCAGTAGTCTAGGGACAGCAGCCTCTGGAAACACCATATATTTT
v_gene: TRBV13; d_gene: TRBD1; abundance: -; j_gene: TRBJ2-2; CDR3aa: CASSLRDRENTGELFF; CDR3nt: TGTGCCAGCAGCCTCCGGGACAGGGAAAACACCGGGGAGCTGTTTTTT
v_gene: TRBV4-2; d_gene: TRBD1; abundance: -; j_gene: TRBJ1-6; CDR3aa: CASSQALTGDVVLGDSPLHF; CDR3nt: TGTGCCAGCAGCCAAGCACTGACAGGGGATGTAGTGTTAGGGGATTCACCCCTCCACTTT
v_gene: TRBV4-3; d_gene: -; abundance: -; j_gene: TRBJ2-7; CDR3aa: CASSQLTGRGYEQYF; CDR3nt: TGCGCCAGCAGCCAACTCACAGGGAGGGGGTACGAGCAGTACTTC
v_gene: TRBV11-2; d_gene: -; abundance: -; j_gene: TRBJ1-2; CDR3aa: CASSPDILNYGYTF; CDR3nt: TGTGCCAGCAGCCCCGACATACTTAACTATGGCTACACCTTC
v_gene: TRBV7-2; d_gene: -; abundance: -; j_gene: TRBJ2-5; CDR3aa: CASSLEYRKTQYF; CDR3nt: TGTGCCAGCAGCTTAGAGTACAGAAAGACCCAGTACTTC
v_gene: TRBV11-3; d_gene: -; abundance: -; j_gene: TRBJ2-2; CDR3aa: CASSPSGGGPPAKLFF; CDR3nt: TGTGCCAGCAGCCCTAGTGGGGGGGGCCCTCCGGCGAAACTGTTTTTT
v_gene: TRBV11-2; d_gene: TRBD1; abundance: -; j_gene: TRBJ1-1; CDR3aa: CASSEGTGWGTEAFF; CDR3nt: TGTGCCAGCAGCGAAGGGACAGGTTGGGGAACTGAAGCTTTCTTT
v_gene: TRBV27; d_gene: -; abundance: -; j_gene: TRBJ2-7; CDR3aa: CASSPLFPTTIDEQYF; CDR3nt: TGTGCCAGCAGTCCCCTTTTTCCAACAACAATCGACGAGCAGTACTTC
v_gene: TRBV5-1; d_gene: -; abundance: once; j_gene: TRBJ1-1; CDR3aa: CASSADRRGTEAFF; CDR3nt: TGCGCCAGCAGCGCCGACAGGAGAGGGACTGAAGCTTTCTTT
v_gene: TRBV6-5; d_gene: TRBD1; abundance: once; j_gene: TRBJ2-6; CDR3aa: CASSAGTAGANVLTF; CDR3nt: TGTGCCAGCAGCGCCGGGACAGCTGGGGCCAACGTCCTGACTTTC
v_gene: TRBV27; d_gene: -; abundance: -; j_gene: TRBJ2-5; CDR3aa: CASSLSSRGGIKKGAETQYF; CDR3nt: TGTGCCAGCAGTTTATCATCTAGAGGGGGGATTAAGAAGGGGGCAGAGACCCAGTACTTC
v_gene: TRBV6-6; d_gene: -; abundance: -; j_gene: TRBJ1-1; CDR3aa: CASSYRAEDAFF; CDR3nt: TGTGCCAGCAGTTATCGGGCCGAGGACGCTTTCTTT
v_gene: TRBV5-1; d_gene: -; abundance: -; j_gene: TRBJ1-3; CDR3aa: CASSPDIGNTIYF; CDR3nt: TGCGCCAGCAGCCCCGACATAGGAAACACCATATATTTT
v_gene: TRBV27; d_gene: TRBD1; abundance: -; j_gene: TRBJ1-4; CDR3aa: CASSIPGQGNEKLFF; CDR3nt: TGTGCCAGCAGTATACCGGGACAGGGGAATGAAAAACTGTTTTTT
v_gene: TRBV9; d_gene: -; abundance: once; j_gene: TRBJ2-1; CDR3aa: CASSVSYGGMYEQFF; CDR3nt: TGTGCCAGCAGCGTCTCTTATGGGGGGATGTATGAGCAGTTCTTC